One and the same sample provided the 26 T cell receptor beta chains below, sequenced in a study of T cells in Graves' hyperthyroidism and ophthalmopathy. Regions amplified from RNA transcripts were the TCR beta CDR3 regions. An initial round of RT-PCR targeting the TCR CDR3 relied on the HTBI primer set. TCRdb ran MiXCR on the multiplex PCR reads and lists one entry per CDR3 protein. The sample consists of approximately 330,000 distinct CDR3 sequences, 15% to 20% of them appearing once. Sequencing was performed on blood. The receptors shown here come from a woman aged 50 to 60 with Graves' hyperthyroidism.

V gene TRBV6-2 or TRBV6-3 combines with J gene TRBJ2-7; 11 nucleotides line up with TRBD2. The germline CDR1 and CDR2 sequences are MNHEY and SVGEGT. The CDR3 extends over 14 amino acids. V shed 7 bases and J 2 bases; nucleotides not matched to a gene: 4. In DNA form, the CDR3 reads TGTGCCAGCACCCAGACTAGCGGGGCCTACGAGCAGTACTTC. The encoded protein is CASTQTSGAYEQYF.

The DNA for the CDR3 is TGCGCCAGCAGCTCCGGGGAGCCTAATGAAAAACTGTTTTTT. This gives the protein CASSSGEPNEKLFF. V is TRBV5-1 and J is TRBJ1-4; unclear D gene. The CDR3 has 14 residues. Trimming pared 3 bases from V and 3 bases from J, leaving 9 bases between. Germline V gene lookup returns CDR1 SGHRS and CDR2 YFSETQ.

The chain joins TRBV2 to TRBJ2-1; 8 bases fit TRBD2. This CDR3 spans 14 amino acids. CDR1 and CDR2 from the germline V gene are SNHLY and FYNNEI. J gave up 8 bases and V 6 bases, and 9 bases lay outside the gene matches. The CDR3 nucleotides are TGTGCCAGCAGGACCGCTGGGACTAGGTATGAGCAGTTCTTC. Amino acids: CASRTAGTRYEQFF.

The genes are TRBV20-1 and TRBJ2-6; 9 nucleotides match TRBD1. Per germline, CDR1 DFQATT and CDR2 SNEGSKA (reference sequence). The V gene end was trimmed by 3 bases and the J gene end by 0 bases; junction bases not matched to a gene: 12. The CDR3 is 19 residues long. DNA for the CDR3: TGCAGTGCTAGTAGTGTAGCCGGACAGGGGAACTCTGGGGCCAACGTCCTGACTTTC. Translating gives CSASSVAGQGNSGANVLTF.

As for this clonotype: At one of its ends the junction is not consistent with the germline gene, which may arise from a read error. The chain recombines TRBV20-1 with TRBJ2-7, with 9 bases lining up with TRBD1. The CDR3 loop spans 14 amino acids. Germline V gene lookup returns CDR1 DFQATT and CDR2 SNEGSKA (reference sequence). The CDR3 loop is CSARQTGTGSERYF. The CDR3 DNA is TGCAGTGCTAGACAAACCGGGACAGGGTCCGAGCGGTACTTC.

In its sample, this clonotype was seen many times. DNA of the CDR3: TGCAGTGCAGCGGACAGCTGGAACACTGAAGCTTTCTTT. This codes for CSAADSWNTEAFF. The rearrangement uses TRBV20-1 and TRBJ1-1; D is possibly TRBD1 (6 bases). CDR1 is DFQATT, CDR2 SNEGSKA, per germline (reference sequence). V was pared by 6 bases and J by 1 base, with 12 bases between. This CDR3 has 13 residues.

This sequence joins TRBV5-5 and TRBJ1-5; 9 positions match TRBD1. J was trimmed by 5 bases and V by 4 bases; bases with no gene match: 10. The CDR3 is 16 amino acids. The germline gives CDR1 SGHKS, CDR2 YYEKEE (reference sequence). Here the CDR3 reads CASSVTPGQGDQPQHF. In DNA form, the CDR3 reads TGTGCCAGCAGCGTGACCCCGGGACAGGGTGATCAGCCCCAGCATTTT.

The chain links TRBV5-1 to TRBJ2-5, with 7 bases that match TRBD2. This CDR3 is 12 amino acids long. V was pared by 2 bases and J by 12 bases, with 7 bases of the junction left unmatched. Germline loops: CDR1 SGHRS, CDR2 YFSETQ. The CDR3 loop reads CASSFAGVSKYF. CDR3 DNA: TGCGCCAGCAGCTTCGCGGGAGTATCGAAGTACTTC.

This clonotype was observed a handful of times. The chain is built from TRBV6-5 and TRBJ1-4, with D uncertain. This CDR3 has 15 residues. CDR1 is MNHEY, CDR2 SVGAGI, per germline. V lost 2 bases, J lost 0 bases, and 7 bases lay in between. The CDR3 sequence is CASSYVPATNEKLFF. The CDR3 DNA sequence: TGTGCCAGCAGTTACGTGCCTGCAACTAATGAAAAACTGTTTTTT.

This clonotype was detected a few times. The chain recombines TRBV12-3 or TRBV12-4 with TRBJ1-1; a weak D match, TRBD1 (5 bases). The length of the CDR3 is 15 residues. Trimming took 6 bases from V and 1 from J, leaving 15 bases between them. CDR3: CASRPLGGRNTEAFF. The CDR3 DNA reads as TGTGCCAGCAGACCACTTGGGGGTAGGAACACTGAAGCTTTCTTT.

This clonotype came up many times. The CDR3 bases are TGTGCCAGCAGCTTGGAGGGGCATGGCTACACCTTC. Protein product: CASSLEGHGYTF. The chain combines TRBV5-5 with TRBJ1-2; D is possibly TRBD1 (5 bases). The germline V gene has CDR1 SGHKS and CDR2 YYEKEE (reference sequence). V lost 0 bases to trimming and J lost 6 bases, with 6 bases between them. CDR3 size: 12 residues.

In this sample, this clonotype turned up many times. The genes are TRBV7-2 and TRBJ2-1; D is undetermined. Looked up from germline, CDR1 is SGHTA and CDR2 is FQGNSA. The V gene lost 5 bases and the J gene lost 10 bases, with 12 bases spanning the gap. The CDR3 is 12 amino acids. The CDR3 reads CASSPYSREQFF. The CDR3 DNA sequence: TGTGCCAGCAGCCCTTATAGTCGCGAGCAGTTCTTC.

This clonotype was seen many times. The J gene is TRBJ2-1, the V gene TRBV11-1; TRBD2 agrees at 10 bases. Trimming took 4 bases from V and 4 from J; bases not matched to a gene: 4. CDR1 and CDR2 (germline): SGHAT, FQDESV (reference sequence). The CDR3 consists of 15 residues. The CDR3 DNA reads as TGTGCCAGCAGCTACCCTAGCGGGGGATACAATGAGCAGTTCTTC. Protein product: CASSYPSGGYNEQFF.

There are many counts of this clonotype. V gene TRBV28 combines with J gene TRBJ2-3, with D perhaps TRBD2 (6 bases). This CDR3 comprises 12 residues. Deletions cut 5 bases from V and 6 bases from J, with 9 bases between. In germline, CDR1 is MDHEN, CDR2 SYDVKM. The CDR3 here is CASSRGLDTQYF. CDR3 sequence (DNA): TGTGCCAGCAGTAGGGGACTGGATACGCAGTATTTT.

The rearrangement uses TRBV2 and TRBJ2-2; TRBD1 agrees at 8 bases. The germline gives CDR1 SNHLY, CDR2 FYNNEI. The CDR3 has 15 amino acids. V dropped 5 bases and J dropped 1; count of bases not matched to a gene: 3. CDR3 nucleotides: TGTGCCAGCAGTTCTGGGACAGGGAACACCGGGGAGCTGTTTTTT. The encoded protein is CASSSGTGNTGELFF.

The CDR3 coding sequence is TGTGCCAGCAGCCCACTAGGTCTTGAGCAGTTCTTC. Protein: CASSPLGLEQFF. The chain is built from TRBV6-2 or TRBV6-3 and TRBJ2-1; possible D gene TRBD2, 5 bases. V shed 6 bases and J shed 9 bases, with 12 bases lying between them. Germline lookup yields CDR1 MNHEY and CDR2 SVGEGT. This CDR3 comprises 12 residues.

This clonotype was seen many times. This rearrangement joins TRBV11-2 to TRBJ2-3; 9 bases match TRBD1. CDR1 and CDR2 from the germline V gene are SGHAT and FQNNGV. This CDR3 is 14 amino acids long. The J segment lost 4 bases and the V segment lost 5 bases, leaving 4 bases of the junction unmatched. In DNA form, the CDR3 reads TGTGCCAGCAGCCCCGGACAGGGGTCAGATACGCAGTATTTT. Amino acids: CASSPGQGSDTQYF.

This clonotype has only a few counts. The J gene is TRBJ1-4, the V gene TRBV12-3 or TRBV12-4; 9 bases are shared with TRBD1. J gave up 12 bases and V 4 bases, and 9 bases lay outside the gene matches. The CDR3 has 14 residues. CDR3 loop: CASSSPGQGAELFF. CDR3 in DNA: TGTGCCAGCAGTTCCCCGGGACAGGGAGCAGAACTGTTTTTT.

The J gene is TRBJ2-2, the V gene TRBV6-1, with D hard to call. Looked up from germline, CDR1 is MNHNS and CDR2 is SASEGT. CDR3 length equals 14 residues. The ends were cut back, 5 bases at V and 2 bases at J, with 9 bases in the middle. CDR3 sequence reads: CASSLQLNTGELFF. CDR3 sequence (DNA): TGTGCCAGCAGTTTGCAGCTTAACACCGGGGAGCTGTTTTTT.

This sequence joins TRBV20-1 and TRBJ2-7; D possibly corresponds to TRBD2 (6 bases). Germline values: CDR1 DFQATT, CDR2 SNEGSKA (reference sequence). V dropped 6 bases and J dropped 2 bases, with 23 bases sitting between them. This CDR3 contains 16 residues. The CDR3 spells CSAWTSRASEPYEQYF. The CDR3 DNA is TGCAGTGCATGGACCTCGAGGGCTAGCGAACCCTACGAGCAGTACTTC.

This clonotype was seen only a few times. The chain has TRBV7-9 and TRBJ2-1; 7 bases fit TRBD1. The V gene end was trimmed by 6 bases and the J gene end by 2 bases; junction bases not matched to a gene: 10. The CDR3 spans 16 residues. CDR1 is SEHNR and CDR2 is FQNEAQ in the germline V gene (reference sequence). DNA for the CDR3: TGTGCCAGCAGTCCTAAGACAGGGATCGCCTACAATGAGCAGTTCTTC. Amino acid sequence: CASSPKTGIAYNEQFF.

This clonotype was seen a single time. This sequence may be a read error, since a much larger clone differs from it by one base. CDR3 nucleotide sequence: TGTGCCAGCAGCTCCGGGGCCAACACAGATACGCAGTATTTT. Translating gives CASSSGANTDTQYF. The chain recombines TRBV7-9 with TRBJ2-3; tentatively, D is TRBD1 or TRBD2 (5 bases each). Trimming took off 4 bases at V and 2 bases at J, with 10 bases between the two ends. Germline V lookup: CDR1 SEHNR, CDR2 FQNEAQ (reference sequence). The CDR3 extends over 14 amino acids.

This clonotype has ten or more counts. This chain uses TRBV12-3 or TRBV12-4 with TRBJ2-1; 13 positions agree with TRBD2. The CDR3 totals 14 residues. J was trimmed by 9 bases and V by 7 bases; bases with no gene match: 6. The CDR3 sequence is CASTGGLAGVEQFF. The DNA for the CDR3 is TGTGCCAGCACTGGAGGACTAGCGGGAGTTGAGCAGTTCTTC.

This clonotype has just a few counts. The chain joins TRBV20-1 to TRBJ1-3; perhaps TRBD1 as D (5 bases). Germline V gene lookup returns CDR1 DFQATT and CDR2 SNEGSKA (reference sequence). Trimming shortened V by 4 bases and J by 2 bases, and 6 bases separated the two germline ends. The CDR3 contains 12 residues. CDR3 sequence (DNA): TGCAGTGCTATAGGGGCTGGAAACACCATATATTTT. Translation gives CSAIGAGNTIYF.

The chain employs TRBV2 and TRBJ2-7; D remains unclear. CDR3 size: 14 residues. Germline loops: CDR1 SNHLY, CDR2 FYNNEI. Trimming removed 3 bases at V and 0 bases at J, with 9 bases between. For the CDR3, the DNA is TGTGCCAGCAGTGAGTTTAGGAACTCCTACGAGCAGTACGTC. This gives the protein CASSEFRNSYEQYV.

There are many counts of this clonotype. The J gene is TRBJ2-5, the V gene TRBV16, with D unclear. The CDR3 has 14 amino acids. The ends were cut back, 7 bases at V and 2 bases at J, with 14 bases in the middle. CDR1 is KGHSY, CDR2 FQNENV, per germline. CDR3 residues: CASTPIGLQETQYF. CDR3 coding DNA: TGTGCCAGCACACCTATCGGCCTACAAGAGACCCAGTACTTC.